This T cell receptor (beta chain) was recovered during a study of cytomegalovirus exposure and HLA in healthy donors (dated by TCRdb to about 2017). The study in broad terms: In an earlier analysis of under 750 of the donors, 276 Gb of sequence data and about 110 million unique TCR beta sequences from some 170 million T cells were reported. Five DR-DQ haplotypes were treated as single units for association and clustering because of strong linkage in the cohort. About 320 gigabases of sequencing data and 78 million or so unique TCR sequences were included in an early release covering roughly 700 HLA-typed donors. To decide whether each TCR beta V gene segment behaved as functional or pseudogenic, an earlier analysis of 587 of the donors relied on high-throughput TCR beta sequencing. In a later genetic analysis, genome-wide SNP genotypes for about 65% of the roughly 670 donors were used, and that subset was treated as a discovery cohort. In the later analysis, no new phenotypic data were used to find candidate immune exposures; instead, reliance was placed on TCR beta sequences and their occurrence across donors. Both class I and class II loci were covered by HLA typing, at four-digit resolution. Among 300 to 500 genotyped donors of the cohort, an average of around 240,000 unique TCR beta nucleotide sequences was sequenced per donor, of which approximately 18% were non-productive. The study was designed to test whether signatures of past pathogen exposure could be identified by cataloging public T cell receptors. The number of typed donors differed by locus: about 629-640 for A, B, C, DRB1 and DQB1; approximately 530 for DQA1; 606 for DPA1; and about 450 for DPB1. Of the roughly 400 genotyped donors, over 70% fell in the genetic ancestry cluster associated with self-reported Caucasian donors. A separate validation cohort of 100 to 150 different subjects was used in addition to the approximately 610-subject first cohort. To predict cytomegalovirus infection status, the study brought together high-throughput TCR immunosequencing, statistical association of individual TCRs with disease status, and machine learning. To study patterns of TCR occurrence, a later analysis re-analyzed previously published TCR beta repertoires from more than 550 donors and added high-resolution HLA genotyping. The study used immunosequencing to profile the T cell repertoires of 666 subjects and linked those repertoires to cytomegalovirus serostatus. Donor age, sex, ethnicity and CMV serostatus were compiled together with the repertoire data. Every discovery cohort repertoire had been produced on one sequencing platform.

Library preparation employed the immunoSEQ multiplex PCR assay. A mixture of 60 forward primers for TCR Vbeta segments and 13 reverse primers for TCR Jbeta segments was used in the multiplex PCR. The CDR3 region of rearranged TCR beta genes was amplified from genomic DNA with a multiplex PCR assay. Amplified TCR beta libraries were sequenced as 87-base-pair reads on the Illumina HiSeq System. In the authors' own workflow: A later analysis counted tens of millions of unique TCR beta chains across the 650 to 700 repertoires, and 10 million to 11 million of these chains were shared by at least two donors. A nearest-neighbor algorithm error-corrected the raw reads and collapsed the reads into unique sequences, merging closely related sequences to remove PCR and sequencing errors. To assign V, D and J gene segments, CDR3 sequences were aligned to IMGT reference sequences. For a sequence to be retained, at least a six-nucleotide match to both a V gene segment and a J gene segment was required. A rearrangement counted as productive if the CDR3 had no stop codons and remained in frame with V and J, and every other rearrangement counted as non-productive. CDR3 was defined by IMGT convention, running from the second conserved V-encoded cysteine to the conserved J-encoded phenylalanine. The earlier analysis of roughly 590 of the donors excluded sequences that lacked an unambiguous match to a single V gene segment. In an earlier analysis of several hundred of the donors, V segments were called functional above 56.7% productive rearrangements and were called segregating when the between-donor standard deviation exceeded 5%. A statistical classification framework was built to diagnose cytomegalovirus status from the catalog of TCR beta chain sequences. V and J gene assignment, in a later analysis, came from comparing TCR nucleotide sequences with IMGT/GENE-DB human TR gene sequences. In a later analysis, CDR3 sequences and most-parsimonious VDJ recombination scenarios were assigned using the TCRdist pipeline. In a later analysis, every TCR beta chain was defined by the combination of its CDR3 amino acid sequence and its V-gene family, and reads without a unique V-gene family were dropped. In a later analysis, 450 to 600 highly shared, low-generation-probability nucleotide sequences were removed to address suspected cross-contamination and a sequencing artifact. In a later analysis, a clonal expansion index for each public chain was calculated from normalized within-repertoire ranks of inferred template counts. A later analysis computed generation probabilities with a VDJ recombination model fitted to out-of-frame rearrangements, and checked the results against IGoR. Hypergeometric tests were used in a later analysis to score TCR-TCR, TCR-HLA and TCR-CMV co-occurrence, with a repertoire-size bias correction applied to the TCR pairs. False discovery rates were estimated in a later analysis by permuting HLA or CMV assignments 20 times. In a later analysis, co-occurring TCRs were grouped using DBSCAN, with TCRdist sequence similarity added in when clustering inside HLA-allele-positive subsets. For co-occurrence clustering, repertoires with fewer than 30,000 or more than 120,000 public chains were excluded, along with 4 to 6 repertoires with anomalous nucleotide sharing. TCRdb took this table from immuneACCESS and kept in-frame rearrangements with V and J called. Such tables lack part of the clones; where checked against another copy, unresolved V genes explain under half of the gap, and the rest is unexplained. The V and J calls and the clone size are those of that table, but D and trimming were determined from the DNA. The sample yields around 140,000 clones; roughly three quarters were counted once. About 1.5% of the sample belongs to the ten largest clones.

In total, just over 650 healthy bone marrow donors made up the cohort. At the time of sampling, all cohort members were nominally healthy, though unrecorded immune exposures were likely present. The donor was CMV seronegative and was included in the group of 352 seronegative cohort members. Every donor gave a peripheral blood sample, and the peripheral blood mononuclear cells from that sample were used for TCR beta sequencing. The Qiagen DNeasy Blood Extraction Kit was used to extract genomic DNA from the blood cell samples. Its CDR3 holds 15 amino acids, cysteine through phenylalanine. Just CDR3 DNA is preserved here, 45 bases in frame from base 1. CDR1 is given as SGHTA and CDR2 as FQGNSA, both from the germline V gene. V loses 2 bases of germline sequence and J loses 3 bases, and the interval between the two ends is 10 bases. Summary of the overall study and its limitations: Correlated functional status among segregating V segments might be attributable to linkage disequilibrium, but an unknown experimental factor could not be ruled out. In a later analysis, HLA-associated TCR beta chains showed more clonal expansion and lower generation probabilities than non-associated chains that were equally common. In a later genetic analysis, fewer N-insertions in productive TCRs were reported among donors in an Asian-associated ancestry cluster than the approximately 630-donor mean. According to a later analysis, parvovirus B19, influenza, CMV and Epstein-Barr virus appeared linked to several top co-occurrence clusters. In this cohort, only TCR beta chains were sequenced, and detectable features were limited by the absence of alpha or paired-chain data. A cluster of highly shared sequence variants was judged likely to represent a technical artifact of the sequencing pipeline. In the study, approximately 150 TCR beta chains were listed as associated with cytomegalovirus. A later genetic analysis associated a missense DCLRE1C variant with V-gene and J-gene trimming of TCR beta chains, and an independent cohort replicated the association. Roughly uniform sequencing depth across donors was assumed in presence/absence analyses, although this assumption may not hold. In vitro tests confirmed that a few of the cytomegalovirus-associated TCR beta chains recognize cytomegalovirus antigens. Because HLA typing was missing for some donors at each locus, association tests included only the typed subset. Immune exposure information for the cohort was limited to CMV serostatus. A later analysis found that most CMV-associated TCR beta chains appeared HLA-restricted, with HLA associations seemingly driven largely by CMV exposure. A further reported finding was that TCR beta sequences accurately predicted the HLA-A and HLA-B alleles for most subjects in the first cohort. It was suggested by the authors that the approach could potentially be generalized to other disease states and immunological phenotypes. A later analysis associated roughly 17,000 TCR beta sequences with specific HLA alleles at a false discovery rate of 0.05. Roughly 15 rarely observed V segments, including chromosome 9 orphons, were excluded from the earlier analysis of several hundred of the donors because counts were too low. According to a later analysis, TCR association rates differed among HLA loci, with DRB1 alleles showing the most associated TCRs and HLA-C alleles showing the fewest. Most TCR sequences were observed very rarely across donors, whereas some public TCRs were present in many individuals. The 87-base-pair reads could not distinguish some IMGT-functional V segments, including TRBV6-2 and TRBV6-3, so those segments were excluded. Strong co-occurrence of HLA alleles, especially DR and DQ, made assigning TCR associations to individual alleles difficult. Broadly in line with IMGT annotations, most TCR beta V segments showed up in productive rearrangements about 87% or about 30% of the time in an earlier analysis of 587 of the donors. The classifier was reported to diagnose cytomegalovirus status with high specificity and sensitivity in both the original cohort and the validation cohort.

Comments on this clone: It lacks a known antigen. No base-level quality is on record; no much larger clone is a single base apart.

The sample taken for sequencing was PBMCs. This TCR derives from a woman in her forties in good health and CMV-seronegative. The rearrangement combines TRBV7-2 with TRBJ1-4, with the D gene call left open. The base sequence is TGTGCCAGCAGCTTAAGAGCGGGCCCTAATGAAAAACTGTTTTTT. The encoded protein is CASSLRAGPNEKLFF.